This record covers a single T cell receptor (beta chain). This specimen belongs to a study of blood T cell repertoires in COVID-19. Here immunoSEQ multiplex PCR was the method, and the copy in TCRdb shows in-frame clones only, minus some. The data hold about 100,000 clones, with approximately 86% observed a single time. This CDR3 is built from 17 residues. CDR1 is LNHDA, CDR2 SQIVND, per germline (reference sequence). V gave up 5 bases and J gave up 0 bases, with 17 bases separating them. The sequenced material came from peripheral blood. This clonotype was obtained from an elderly man with active or convalescent COVID-19. This rearrangement joins TRBV19 to TRBJ1-5; no clear D. The DNA for the CDR3 is TGTGCCAGTAGTCCCGGACCTGGCGGGTATAGCAATCAGCCCCAGCATTTT. This sequence encodes CASSPGPGGYSNQPQHF.